This entry lists 14 T cell receptor beta chains sequenced from one sample in a study of shared clonotypes between healthy human individuals. Naive CD8 cells, CD45RO-negative and positively selected for CCR7, excluded terminally differentiated effector memory CD45RA+ cells. The repertoire was sequenced with immunoSEQ multiplex PCR; TCRdb's copy has only in-frame clones and lacks some. Of roughly 1,800,000 clones listed, approximately 94% are singletons. Sequencing was performed on naive CD8+ T cells sorted from blood. These receptors all come from a man younger than 30 in good health.

This clone turned up a few times. The chain uses TRBV15 and TRBJ1-2, with D unclear. Trimming removed 1 base at V and 6 bases at J, with 15 bases between. This CDR3 is 15 amino acids long. Germline CDR1 and CDR2: LNHNV and YYDKDF (reference sequence). The CDR3 loop is CATSRAGEGLDGYTF. In DNA form, the CDR3 reads TGTGCCACCAGCAGAGCTGGAGAAGGGCTCGATGGCTACACCTTC.

Here the CDR3 DNA reads TGCGCCAGCAGCTTGGTGGCGGGAGGGTTAAACGGTGAGCAGTTCTTC. Amino acid sequence: CASSLVAGGLNGEQFF. J is TRBJ2-1 and V is TRBV5-1, with TRBD2 matching 9 bases. Germline V gene lookup returns CDR1 SGHRS and CDR2 YFSETQ. The J segment lost 9 bases and the V segment lost 0 bases, leaving 10 bases of the junction unmatched. CDR3 length equals 16 residues.

The chain joins TRBV6-5 to TRBJ2-1, with a weak D call TRBD2 (5 bases). With 4 bases removed from V and 2 bases from J, the gap between germline ends came to 15 bases. The CDR3 contains 16 residues. CDR1 and CDR2 (germline): MNHEY, SVGAGI. This chain's CDR3 is CASSSPEAGPYNEQFF. The CDR3 DNA sequence: TGTGCCAGCAGTTCGCCTGAGGCGGGCCCCTACAATGAGCAGTTCTTC.

V and J are TRBV5-4 and TRBJ2-7, with 8 bases identical to TRBD1. Germline CDR1 and CDR2: SGHNT and YYREEE (reference sequence). The CDR3 is 14 amino acids. V was clipped by 2 bases and J by 5 bases; unmatched bases: 6. The CDR3 DNA reads TGTGCCAGCAGCTTCGGACAGGGCCACGACGAGCAGTACTTC. Translation: CASSFGQGHDEQYF.

The V gene is TRBV6-6, the J gene TRBJ2-7, with D hard to call. CDR3 length: 12 amino acids. Germline V CDR1 and CDR2: MNHNY, SVGAGI (reference sequence). Trimming removed 5 bases at V and 7 bases at J, with 12 bases between. The CDR3 region is CASSPDNPEQYF. The CDR3 nucleotides are TGTGCCAGCAGTCCCGACAACCCGGAGCAGTACTTC.

CDR3 nucleotide sequence: TGTGCCAGCAGCCCAGGCGGGAGCGGGGTTGGTATTCAGTACTTC. Translated, it gives CASSPGGSGVGIQYF. This sequence joins TRBV5-6 and TRBJ2-4, with 7 bases aligning to TRBD2. Trimming removed 4 bases from V and 10 bases from J; junction bases left unmatched: 14. The germline V gene encodes CDR1 SGHDT and CDR2 YYEEEE. The CDR3 sequence is 15 residues long.

The chain uses TRBV11-2 and TRBJ2-1; TRBD1 matches 7 bases. Per germline, CDR1 SGHAT and CDR2 FQNNGV. This CDR3 is built from 14 residues. V was clipped by 1 base and J by 8 bases; unmatched bases: 5. In nucleotides, the CDR3 is TGTGCCAGCAGCTTAGGAGCAGGGGGAGATGAGCAGTTCTTC. Protein: CASSLGAGGDEQFF.

The gene calls are TRBV5-1 and TRBJ2-7; a weak D match, TRBD1 (5 bases). This CDR3 contains 13 residues. Per the germline V gene, CDR1 is SGHRS and CDR2 is YFSETQ. The germline V and J ends were trimmed by 5 bases and 1 base, with 10 bases remaining between them. The CDR3 loop reads CASRPAGSYEQYF. The CDR3 nucleotides read TGCGCCAGCAGGCCGGCAGGGTCCTACGAGCAGTACTTC.

J is TRBJ1-6 and V is TRBV6-5; possible D gene TRBD1, 6 bases. CDR1 and CDR2 from the germline V gene are MNHEY and SVGAGI. The CDR3 loop spans 15 amino acids. Trimming left V 2 bases short and J 9 bases short, with 14 bases between. CDR3 nucleotides: TGTGCCAGCAGTTACGCGACGGGGGCCGGTTCACCCCTCCACTTT. It encodes CASSYATGAGSPLHF.

This clone was seen a single time. V usage is TRBV25-1 and J usage is TRBJ1-5, with D tentatively TRBD1 (6 bases). The V end was cut by 5 bases, the J end by 2 bases, with 13 bases between. Germline CDR1 MGHDK, CDR2 SYGVNS. The CDR3 has 15 amino acids. The CDR3 DNA reads as TGTGCCAGCAGTCCGACAGGAGCGGGCAATCAGCCCCAGCATTTT. It is translated as CASSPTGAGNQPQHF.

The genes are TRBV9 and TRBJ2-3; TRBD1 is a possible D gene (6 bases). V shed 4 bases and J shed 2 bases, with 20 bases lying between them. The CDR3 is 17 amino acids. CDR1 and CDR2 from the germline V gene are SGDLS and YYNGEE. The CDR3 region is CASSHSWEQGNTDTQYF. DNA for the CDR3: TGTGCCAGCAGCCATTCCTGGGAACAGGGCAACACAGATACGCAGTATTTT.

In its sample, this clone was seen once. V and J are TRBV4-3 and TRBJ2-1; TRBD2 agrees at 11 bases. CDR3 length: 16 residues. Losses at the gene ends were 1 base for V and 8 bases for J; bases not matched to a gene: 7. Germline values: CDR1 LGHNA, CDR2 YSLEER. CDR3 region: CASSQALAGGRDEQFF. In DNA form, the CDR3 reads TGCGCCAGCAGCCAAGCCCTAGCGGGAGGAAGGGATGAGCAGTTCTTC.

The chain links TRBV11-2 to TRBJ2-7; possibly TRBD2 for D (6 bases). CDR1 and CDR2 (germline): SGHAT, FQNNGV. The germline V and J ends were trimmed by 0 bases and 9 bases, with 9 bases remaining between them. The CDR3 runs 12 residues. DNA for the CDR3: TGTGCCAGCAGCTTAGATTTGGGGGGGCAGTACTTC. Amino acid sequence: CASSLDLGGQYF. The full variable domain, its missing parts supplied by reference TRBV11-2 and TRBJ2-7, is EAGVAQSPRYKIIEKRQSVAFWCNPISGHATLYWYQQILGQGPKLLIQFQNNGVVDDSQLPKDRFSAERLKGVDSTLKIQPAKLEDSAVYLCASSLDLGGQYFGPGTRLTVT.

The gene calls are TRBV5-8 and TRBJ2-7; D is perhaps TRBD1 (6 bases). The CDR3 spans 16 residues. The V gene lost 3 bases and the J gene lost 2 bases, with 18 bases spanning the gap. Germline V gene data show CDR1 as SGHTS and CDR2 as YDEGEE. CDR3 protein: CASSSFFRDTTYEQYF. The DNA of the CDR3 is TGTGCCAGCAGCTCATTTTTCCGGGACACAACCTACGAGCAGTACTTC.